Shown below are 20 T cell receptor beta chains from a single sample sequenced in a study of shared clonotypes between healthy human individuals. Repertoires were generated with immunoSEQ multiplex PCR, while TCRdb's copy carries only in-frame clones and drops some. The profile covers fewer than 1.6 million clones, with about 98.5% appearing a single time and roughly 0.36% taken by the ten largest. Sequenced: naive CD4+ T cells sorted from blood. Indicated subset: CD45RA+ positively selected. These receptors were collected from a man aged 30 to 45 in good health.

This rearrangement joins TRBV7-8 to TRBJ2-7, with TRBD2 identical over 9 bases. V gave up 0 bases and J gave up 1 base; unmatched junction bases: 4. Germline-derived CDR1 and CDR2 are SGHVS and FQNEAQ. The CDR3 extends over 16 amino acids. The CDR3 nucleotides read TGTGCCAGCAGCTTAGCTCGACTAGCGGATTCCTACGAGCAGTACTTC. Amino acids: CASSLARLADSYEQYF.

This chain links TRBV28 with TRBJ1-1; D not certain. The CDR3 consists of 11 residues. V lost 7 bases, J lost 6 bases, and 9 bases lay in between. The germline gives CDR1 MDHEN, CDR2 SYDVKM. The CDR3 spells CASKWRAEAFF. CDR3 DNA: TGTGCCAGCAAGTGGAGGGCTGAAGCTTTCTTT.

This chain connects TRBV28 to TRBJ1-5; maybe TRBD1 (6 bases). The CDR3 loop spans 16 amino acids. The V gene's germline CDR1 is MDHEN and CDR2 SYDVKM. V lost 3 bases and J lost 2, with 14 bases in between. The CDR3 DNA reads TGTGCCAGCAGTTTGAGAACAGGGAAGGGCAATCAGCCCCAGCATTTT. Its protein product is CASSLRTGKGNQPQHF.

The chain carries TRBV30 and TRBJ2-7, with a possible D match to TRBD1 (6 bases). The germline gives CDR1 GTSNPN, CDR2 SVGIG (reference sequence). The CDR3 runs to 14 residues. Trimming cost V 1 base and J 4 bases, with 14 bases left between them. The DNA for the CDR3 is TGTGCCTGGAGTGCACAGGGTTTCGGGTACGAGCAGTACTTC. As protein: CAWSAQGFGYEQYF. The whole variable domain, filled in from reference TRBV30 and TRBJ2-7, reads SQTIHQWPATLVQPVGSPLSLECTVEGTSNPNLYWYRQAAGRGLQLLFYSVGIGQISSEVPQNLSASRPQDRQFILSSKKLLLSDSGFYLCAWSAQGFGYEQYFGPGTRLTVT.

The rearrangement joins TRBV4-3 to TRBJ1-2; TRBD1 matches 9 bases. The germline gives CDR1 LGHNA, CDR2 YSLEER. V lost 2 bases, J lost 7 bases, and 5 bases stayed unmatched. The CDR3 has 14 amino acids. CDR3 sequence (DNA): TGCGCCAGCAGCCAAACCACAGGGGGCGGTGGCTACACCTTC. Translation gives CASSQTTGGGGYTF.

The chain couples TRBV5-1 to TRBJ2-1; 8 nucleotides agree with TRBD2. The V and J ends lost 6 bases and 5 bases, in that order; junction bases with no gene match: 4. CDR1 and CDR2 (germline): SGHRS, YFSETQ. This CDR3 region has 13 residues. CDR3 in DNA: TGCGCCAGCAAACTAGCGGATGACAATGAGCAGTTCTTC. This encodes CASKLADDNEQFF.

V usage is TRBV5-1 and J usage is TRBJ1-5, with D perhaps matching TRBD1 (5 bases). The V and J ends lost 4 bases and 7 bases respectively, with 18 bases between them. Germline V lookup: CDR1 SGHRS, CDR2 YFSETQ. This CDR3 contains 15 residues. CDR3 sequence reads: CASSPGLQGGQPQHF. The CDR3 coding sequence is TGCGCCAGCAGCCCGGGACTGCAGGGCGGACAGCCCCAGCATTTT.

The chain combines TRBV9 with TRBJ2-3; 8 nucleotides line up with TRBD2. The CDR3 is 14 amino acids. Germline V gene data show CDR1 as SGDLS and CDR2 as YYNGEE. J was trimmed by 4 bases and V by 1 base; bases with no gene match: 2. The CDR3: CASSVSTSADTQYF. The CDR3 nucleotides are TGTGCCAGCAGCGTATCGACTAGCGCAGATACGCAGTATTTT. Full variable domain (remainder filled in from reference TRBV9 and TRBJ2-3): DSGVTQTPKHLITATGQRVTLRCSPRSGDLSVYWYQQSLDQGLQFLIQYYNGEERAKGNILERFSAQQFPDLHSELNLSSLELGDSALYFCASSVSTSADTQYFGPGTRLTVL.

In DNA, the CDR3 is TGCGCCAGCAGCTTGGCCTCAGCCACCTATGGCTACACCTTC. Its translation is CASSLASATYGYTF. This sequence joins TRBV5-1 and TRBJ1-2; D is ambiguous. V was pared by 0 bases and J by 4 bases, with 10 bases between. This CDR3 has 14 residues. Germline CDR1 SGHRS, CDR2 YFSETQ.

A note on this clone: This same CDR3 is encoded by further DNA sequences in the sample. The chain recombines TRBV7-9 with TRBJ2-5, with D possibly TRBD1 on 7 matching bases. V lost 1 base and J 2 bases, leaving 11 bases between the germline ends. This CDR3 contains 15 residues. The germline V gene encodes CDR1 SEHNR and CDR2 FQNEAQ (reference sequence). The CDR3 DNA reads as TGTGCCAGCAGCTTAGAGGCAGGGGGGCAAGAGACCCAGTACTTC. The encoded protein is CASSLEAGGQETQYF.

There are a few counts of this clone. The chain joins TRBV4-1 to TRBJ2-2; tentative D call: TRBD2 (6 bases). Per germline, CDR1 MGHRA and CDR2 YSYEKL. The germline V and J ends were trimmed by 4 bases and 6 bases, with 9 bases remaining between them. The CDR3 has 13 amino acids. The CDR3 DNA follows: TGCGCCAGCAGCCGCCGGGAGCCCGGGGAGCTGTTTTTT. It codes for CASSRREPGELFF.

The chain links TRBV5-5 to TRBJ2-7; 9 nucleotides agree with TRBD1. V dropped 4 bases and J dropped 3; count of bases not matched to a gene: 8. This CDR3 spans 15 amino acids. The germline CDR1 and CDR2 sequences are SGHKS and YYEKEE (reference sequence). CDR3: CASSQWTGDGYEQYF. Here the CDR3 DNA reads TGTGCCAGCAGCCAATGGACAGGGGACGGCTACGAGCAGTACTTC.

V gene TRBV28 combines with J gene TRBJ2-2; possible D gene TRBD2, 5 bases. With 7 bases removed from V and 5 bases from J, the gap between germline ends came to 17 bases. The CDR3 consists of 15 residues. CDR1 is MDHEN, CDR2 SYDVKM, per germline. The CDR3 DNA follows: TGTGCCAGCAACGAAGCGGACCGTAGGACCGGGGAGCTGTTTTTT. Its translation: CASNEADRRTGELFF. Supplemented by reference TRBV28 and TRBJ2-2, the full variable domain reads DVKVTQSSRYLVKRTGEKVFLECVQDMDHENMFWYRQDPGLGLRLIYFSYDVKMKEKGDIPEGYSVSREKKERFSLILESASTNQTSMYLCASNEADRRTGELFFGEGSRLTVL.

The rearrangement links TRBV11-2 to TRBJ2-7; tentative D call: TRBD1 (5 bases). The V end was cut by 2 bases, the J end by 3 bases, with 11 bases between. The CDR3 covers 14 residues. Germline V CDR1 and CDR2: SGHAT, FQNNGV. The CDR3 DNA sequence: TGTGCCAGCAGCTTATTGGCAGGGTTCTACGAGCAGTACTTC. Protein product: CASSLLAGFYEQYF.

Only one count was recorded for this clone. Here the CDR3 reads CASSLRTSGYLDTQYF. CDR3 DNA: TGTGCCAGCTCACTACGGACTAGCGGGTATTTAGATACGCAGTATTTT. This chain connects TRBV18 to TRBJ2-3; 11 bases match TRBD2. The V segment lost 4 bases and the J segment 5 bases; nucleotides outside the gene matches: 8. This CDR3 has 16 amino acids. Germline lookup yields CDR1 KGHSH and CDR2 LQKENI.

The rearrangement uses TRBV7-2 and TRBJ2-1; D is possibly TRBD1 (7 bases). The CDR3 has 15 residues. Trimming removed 7 bases from V and 4 bases from J, with 17 bases in between. Germline lookup yields CDR1 SGHTA and CDR2 FQGNSA. The CDR3 spells CASIQGGTAYNEQFF. CDR3 sequence (DNA): TGTGCCAGCATCCAGGGGGGTACCGCGTACAATGAGCAGTTCTTC. Complete variable domain (other parts from reference TRBV7-2 and TRBJ2-1): GAGVSQSPSNKVTEKGKDVELRCDPISGHTALYWYRQSLGQGLEFLIYFQGNSAPDKSGLPSDRFSAERTGGSVSTLTIQRTQQEDSAVYLCASIQGGTAYNEQFFGPGTRLTVL.

The rearrangement uses TRBV4-1 and TRBJ2-7; 7 nucleotides line up with TRBD2. From germline, CDR1 is MGHRA and CDR2 YSYEKL. The CDR3 contains 13 residues. Trimming at V came to 1 base and at J to 9 bases, leaving 6 bases not matched to a gene. CDR3 sequence reads: CASSQVTAGAQYF. DNA for the CDR3: TGCGCCAGCAGCCAAGTAACGGCGGGAGCGCAGTACTTC.

The chain couples TRBV4-1 to TRBJ1-2; D is uncertain. V lost 0 bases to trimming and J lost 7 bases, with 21 bases between them. The CDR3 is 17 residues long. The germline V gene has CDR1 MGHRA and CDR2 YSYEKL. The CDR3 DNA is TGCGCCAGCAGCCAAGATCAAGCCCCAGGTCGACAAGGTGGCTACACCTTC. Its protein is CASSQDQAPGRQGGYTF.

The V gene is TRBV4-1, the J gene TRBJ2-6; weak D call: TRBD2 (5 bases). Trimming stripped 5 bases from V and 1 base from J, with 12 bases between. The CDR3 extends over 16 amino acids. CDR1 and CDR2 from the germline V gene are MGHRA and YSYEKL. The CDR3 bases are TGCGCCAGCAGCTACGGCGGAGGTTCTGGGGCCAACGTCCTGACTTTC. Its protein product is CASSYGGGSGANVLTF.

The rearrangement links TRBV6-6 to TRBJ2-7; D is ambiguous. Germline V lookup: CDR1 MNHNY, CDR2 SVGAGI (reference sequence). The CDR3 covers 11 residues. Between the trimmed V and J ends, which lost 6 bases and 6 bases, there was a span of 9 bases. The CDR3 here is CASRGSGEQYF. CDR3 in DNA: TGTGCCAGCAGGGGATCAGGCGAGCAGTACTTC.